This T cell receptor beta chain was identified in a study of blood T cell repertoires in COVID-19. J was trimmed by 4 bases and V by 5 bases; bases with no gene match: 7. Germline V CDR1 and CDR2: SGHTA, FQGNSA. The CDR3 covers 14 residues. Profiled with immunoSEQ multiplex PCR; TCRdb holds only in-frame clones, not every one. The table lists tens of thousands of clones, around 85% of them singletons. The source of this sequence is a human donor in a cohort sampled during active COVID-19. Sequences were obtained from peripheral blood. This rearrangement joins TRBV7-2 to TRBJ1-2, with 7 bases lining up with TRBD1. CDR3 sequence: CASSPWDRGYGYTF. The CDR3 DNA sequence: TGTGCCAGCAGCCCGTGGGACAGAGGCTATGGCTACACCTTC.